Listed here is a single TCR beta chain. Other DNA sequences from this sample encode an identical CDR3 as well. The entry originates in a study of Ad26.COV2.S vaccination and SARS-CoV-2 variants. This table comes from immunoSEQ multiplex PCR, and its TCRdb copy is limited to in-frame clones, with some not included. This sample has under 600,000 clones, with 89% found just once. Germline V gives CDR1 MDHEN, CDR2 SYDVKM. Trimming stripped 5 bases from V and 6 bases from J, with 16 bases between. This CDR3 has 14 amino acids. This sample's treatment: roughly 18 received Ad26.COV2.S at low or high dose, single or two shots; 5 received placebo; per-sample allocation not given. Each sample was drawn 63 days after the first injection (of vaccine or placebo).

This receptor was taken from a person between 18 and 65 years old who received the Ad26.COV2.S COVID-19 vaccine or a placebo. V usage is TRBV28 and J usage is TRBJ1-2; D remains unclear. Specimen: peripheral blood, collected in a trial of Ad26.COV2.S vaccine versus placebo. CDR3 coding DNA: TGTGCCAGCAGTAGCGTCTTTGGCCCTAATGGCTACACCTTC. Protein sequence: CASSSVFGPNGYTF.